This TCR beta chain is from a study of blood T cell repertoires in COVID-19. About the study: From T cells, B-cell-depleted T cells, or PBMCs came the material, which was cDNA or gDNA.

Original handling: For nucleated cells, counts were estimated from reference gene primer amplification. Some clones are missing from TCRdb's copy, which holds only in-frame ones; the method was immunoSEQ multiplex PCR. That table supplies the V and J calls and clone size; D and trimming were determined from the DNA. The sample records nearly 50,000 clones, about 85% being singletons. The sample consisted of peripheral blood. The receptor was derived from a human donor in a cohort sampled during active COVID-19.

The chain's CDR3 is CASSELAGGATQYF. The CDR3 nucleotides read TGTGCCAGCAGTGAATTAGCGGGGGGGGCTACGCAGTATTTT. The V call is TRBV6-4, the J call TRBJ2-3; 11 bases line up with TRBD2. The CDR3 sequence is 14 residues long. The germline CDR1 and CDR2 sequences are MRHNA and SNTAGT. The ends lost 3 bases at V and 8 bases at J; junction bases unmatched: 4.